The source of this T cell receptor beta chain is a study of T cell changes during pregnancy in multiple sclerosis. Only in-frame clones appear in the TCRdb table, and some are missing; sequencing was by immunoSEQ multiplex PCR. The top ten clones hold about 3% of a sample with about 55,000 clones, 90% to 95% of them seen once. On this clone: An end of the junction differs from the germline gene, which may be a read error.

The CDR3 is made up of 11 amino acids. Germline values: CDR1 SGHDT, CDR2 YYEEEE. The starting material was CD8+ T cells from peripheral blood mononuclear cells, obtained in the third trimester of pregnancy. The TCR originated in a female donor with multiple sclerosis, enrolled in a pregnancy study. The genes are TRBV5-6 and TRBJ2-7; 8 bases are a match to TRBD2. The CDR3 protein is CASSTQGTRNF. In DNA, the CDR3 is TGTGCCAGCAGCACTCAAGGGACTAGAAACTTC.